This TCR beta chain emerged from a study of CD8 T cells in Susac syndrome. Study-wide background: Among sequenced Susac syndrome patients, 5 or 6 had active disease and eight were in remission. Patients with Susac syndrome were therapy-naive, on corticosteroids, or on intravenous immunoglobulin alone at blood draw.

Sequencing of TCR beta was performed on blood CD8+ and CD4+ T cells. Reverse transcription of about 0.45 to 1 ug RNA was carried out with random hexamers. Amplification of the TCR beta CDR3 was carried out by immunoSEQ multiplex PCR, which spanned a total of 54 Vbeta and 13 Jbeta segments. Each CDR3 protein gets one entry after TCRdb re-called the immunoSEQ multiplex PCR reads with MiXCR. The repertoire consists of about 180,000 distinct CDR3 sequences, with 90% to 95% occurring once and the leading ten covering 0.085% to 0.1%. The CDR3 covers 13 residues. V gave up 0 bases and J gave up 11 bases; unmatched junction bases: 7. Germline V lookup: CDR1 SGDLS, CDR2 YYNGEE.

Material for sequencing was CD4+ T cells from PBMCs. The TCR originated in a human donor with Susac syndrome. The genes are TRBV9 and TRBJ1-1; the match to TRBD1 covers 7 bases. In nucleotides, the CDR3 is TGTGCCAGCAGCGTAGGGGCCGGGACAGACGCTTTCTTT. It specifies CASSVGAGTDAFF.